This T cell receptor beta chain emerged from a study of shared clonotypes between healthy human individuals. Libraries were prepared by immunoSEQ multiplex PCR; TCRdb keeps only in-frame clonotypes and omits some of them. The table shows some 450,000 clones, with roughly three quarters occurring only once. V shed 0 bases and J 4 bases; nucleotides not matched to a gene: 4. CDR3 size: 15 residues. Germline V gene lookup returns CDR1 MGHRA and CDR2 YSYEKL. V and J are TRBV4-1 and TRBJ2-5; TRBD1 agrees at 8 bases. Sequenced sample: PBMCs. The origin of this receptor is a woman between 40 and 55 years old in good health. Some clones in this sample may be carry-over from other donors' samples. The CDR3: CASSQEDRARETQYF. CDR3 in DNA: TGCGCCAGCAGCCAAGAGGACAGGGCCCGAGAGACCCAGTACTTC.